The TCR beta chain described here comes from a study of siplizumab effects on memory and regulatory T cells. Germline CDR1 LNHDA, CDR2 SQIVND (reference sequence). This CDR3 contains 16 residues. With V trimmed by 5 bases and J by 1 base, 9 bases remained unmatched. Regarding this clone: Its antigen is undetermined.

Points from the study as a whole: Confirmation was lacking for the suppressive function of proliferating Tregs derived from siplizumab cultures. Treg-derived clones made up an average of about 73% of mappable alloreactive CD4+ clones with siplizumab and under 35% in controls. An assignable phenotype, naive or memory, was missing from roughly 79-95% of proliferating CD4+ or CD8+ clones. The alloresponse seemed to draw substantially on naive T cells, which appeared more diverse than memory cells.

Data came from immunoSEQ multiplex PCR; TCRdb stores just in-frame clones and leaves some out. The repertoire holds roughly 93,000 clones, with 85% to 95% as singletons. The V gene is TRBV19, the J gene TRBJ2-7; TRBD2 matches 9 bases. The sequenced material came from non-Treg CD4+ T cells sorted from blood. This TCR was sampled from a human donor in good health. This chain's CDR3 is CASSLPTSGKSYEQYF. The CDR3 nucleotides read TGTGCCAGTAGTTTACCGACTAGCGGCAAATCCTACGAGCAGTACTTC.